The 8 T cell receptor beta chains in this list originate from one sample, sequenced in a study of blood T cell repertoires in COVID-19. The protocol was immunoSEQ multiplex PCR, while the TCRdb copy is restricted to in-frame clones and leaves out a portion. The sample consists of some 390,000 clones, around 86% of them appearing once. Material: peripheral blood. Receptors were obtained from a human donor in a cohort sampled during active COVID-19.

CDR3 coding DNA: TGTGCCAGCAGCCCATTTAGCGGGAGCCGATACGAGCAGTACTTC. This gives the protein CASSPFSGSRYEQYF. The rearrangement joins TRBV3-1 (or the pseudogene TRBV3-2) to TRBJ2-7; 9 bases are a match to TRBD2. Germline CDR1 is LGHDT and CDR2 is YNNKEL (reference sequence). V lost 4 bases and J lost 4; bases outside the gene matches: 8. The CDR3 length is 15 residues.

The chain combines TRBV4-1 with TRBJ1-1; a possible D gene is TRBD1 (6 bases). Germline-derived CDR1 and CDR2 are MGHRA and YSYEKL. Trimming shortened V by 8 bases and J by 2 bases, and 18 bases separated the two germline ends. This CDR3 comprises 15 residues. The CDR3 sequence: CASGYYEDSNTEAFF. CDR3 nucleotide sequence: TGCGCCAGCGGATACTATGAGGACAGCAACACTGAAGCTTTCTTT.

The genes are TRBV9 and TRBJ2-7; 8 nucleotides line up with TRBD2. Germline values: CDR1 SGDLS, CDR2 YYNGEE. This CDR3 contains 14 residues. V was clipped by 3 bases and J by 5 bases; unmatched bases: 7. CDR3 DNA sequence: TGTGCCAGCAGCGCGGGGGGGGAATCCCACGAGCAGTACTTC. Its translation is CASSAGGESHEQYF. The full variable domain, in which reference TRBV9 and TRBJ2-7 provide the parts outside the CDR3, is DSGVTQTPKHLITATGQRVTLRCSPRSGDLSVYWYQQSLDQGLQFLIQYYNGEERAKGNILERFSAQQFPDLHSELNLSSLELGDSALYFCASSAGGESHEQYFGPGTRLTVT.

This chain joins TRBV25-1 and TRBJ2-2; 7 bases are shared with TRBD2. Trimming removed 2 bases from V and 6 bases from J; junction bases left unmatched: 6. The V gene's germline CDR1 is MGHDK and CDR2 SYGVNS. The CDR3 sequence is 15 residues long. DNA for the CDR3: TGTGCCAGCAGTGAAGAGGCGGGAGAGGCCGGGGAGCTGTTTTTT. Protein: CASSEEAGEAGELFF.

The V gene is TRBV19, the J gene TRBJ2-6; no reliable D call. Germline-derived CDR1 and CDR2 are LNHDA and SQIVND (reference sequence). The CDR3 totals 18 residues. V lost 3 bases and J 1 base, leaving 16 bases between the germline ends. CDR3 residues: CASSIPPGSLSGANVLTF. DNA of the CDR3: TGTGCCAGTAGTATCCCGCCAGGTTCTTTATCTGGGGCCAACGTCCTGACTTTC.

The chain links TRBV29-1 to TRBJ2-7, with 7 nucleotides matching TRBD1. CDR3 length equals 12 residues. Germline trimming cut 8 bases from V and 3 bases from J; bases unmatched to any gene: 7. CDR1 is SQVTM and CDR2 is ANQGSEA in the germline V gene. DNA of the CDR3: TGCAGCCCGCCGGACAGGTACTACGAGCAGTACTTC. Translated: CSPPDRYYEQYF.

The chain employs TRBV5-1 and TRBJ2-5, with 10 bases matching TRBD2. Germline assignment: CDR1 SGHRS and CDR2 YFSETQ. The trim removed 4 bases at V and 1 base at J, leaving 7 bases unmatched. There are 16 residues in the CDR3. CDR3 region: CASSHGTSDGQETQYF. In DNA form, the CDR3 reads TGCGCCAGCAGCCACGGGACTAGCGACGGCCAAGAGACCCAGTACTTC.

The chain uses TRBV5-1 and TRBJ2-3, with 12 bases identical to TRBD2. The CDR3 extends over 16 amino acids. In germline, CDR1 is SGHRS, CDR2 YFSETQ. V lost 4 bases, J lost 1 base, and 4 bases stayed unmatched. The CDR3 sequence: CASSGRLAGGTDTQYF. The CDR3 DNA is TGCGCCAGCAGCGGTAGACTAGCGGGGGGCACAGATACGCAGTATTTT.